The entry below gives a single TCR beta chain sequence along with its context. The antigen is not known. The tumor samples were collected prior to definitive surgery or chemotherapy. The sample originates from a study of high-grade serous ovarian cancer treatment subgroups. Study-wide background: Each sample yielded on average about 7,000 unique TCR beta rearrangements from 14,000 or so reads.

Study-wide results and limits: These tumor repertoires lack spatial information from bulk sequencing. Only CDR3 was analyzed; CDR1 and CDR2 were not.

CDR1 and CDR2 (germline): LGHNA, YSLEER. The ends lost 0 bases at V and 3 bases at J; junction bases unmatched: 6. CDR3 length equals 16 residues. The table came from immunoSEQ multiplex PCR; TCRdb's copy has only in-frame clones and leaves some out. The sample records about 1,000 clones, about 80% being singletons. The TCR was taken from a human donor with high-grade serous ovarian cancer. The rearrangement joins TRBV4-3 to TRBJ2-7, with 9 bases that match TRBD1. Sequences were obtained from tumor tissue. Here the CDR3 DNA reads TGCGCCAGCAGCCAAGATGTAAGGACAGGGGACTACGAGCAGTACTTC. Its translation is CASSQDVRTGDYEQYF.